This T cell receptor (beta chain) was recorded in a study of blood T cell repertoires in COVID-19. Study-wide context: Sites in the United States, Italy and Spain provided acute and convalescent COVID-19 samples.

Libraries were prepared by immunoSEQ multiplex PCR; TCRdb keeps only in-frame clonotypes and omits some of them. Of 100,000 to 120,000 clones in the sample, 80% to 90% were seen once. The germline V gene has CDR1 KGHDR and CDR2 SFDVKD. This CDR3 contains 17 residues. V was pared by 3 bases and J by 5 bases, with 22 bases between. Sequenced material: peripheral blood. This chain connects TRBV24-1 to TRBJ2-7, with D possibly being TRBD1 (6 bases). The clonotype originates from a woman between 50 and 59 years old with acute or convalescent COVID-19. DNA for the CDR3: TGTGCCACCAGTGATCCGGCTGAGGGGGAGTCCCGCCACGAGCAGTACTTC. Its protein product is CATSDPAEGESRHEQYF.